This TCR beta chain was observed in a study of long-term antiretroviral therapy in people with HIV. An immunoSEQ assay, version v3.0, was performed at survey level. TCRdb's copy holds only in-frame clones and misses some; the assay was immunoSEQ multiplex PCR. The data contain approximately 21,000 clones, roughly 84% of them singletons. The clonotype originates from a man aged 50-59 years with HIV. Sample: unsorted PBMCs, taken at the start of antiretroviral therapy.

In DNA, the CDR3 is TGTGCCAGCAGCCTCCGGCGGGAGGGATGGTGGTCTACGATCGATGAGCAGTTCTTC. Translation gives CASSLRREGWWSTIDEQFF. J is TRBJ2-1 and V is TRBV11-2; TRBD2 agrees at 9 bases. The CDR3 extends over 19 amino acids. Per the germline V gene, CDR1 is SGHAT and CDR2 is FQNNGV. With V trimmed by 5 bases and J by 8 bases, 22 bases remained unmatched.